The 9 T cell receptor beta chains in this list originate from one sample, sequenced in a study of T-cell reconstitution after alpha-beta-depleted transplantation in children. As it was prepared, the TCRbeta library received unique molecular identifiers. TCRdb redid the calling of the PCR reads with MiXCR, one entry per CDR3 protein. The data contain about 98,000 distinct CDR3 sequences, 23% of them singletons. The sequencing used PBMCs, collected before TCRalphabeta/CD19-depleted stem cell transplant. These receptors were collected from a boy younger than 10 with acute lymphoblastic leukemia, due to receive a stem cell transplant.

This clonotype has more than one count but fewer than ten. The V call is TRBV5-1, the J call TRBJ2-6; 7 bases fit TRBD1. Germline assignment: CDR1 SGHRS and CDR2 YFSETQ. Trimming took 6 bases from V and 2 from J; bases not matched to a gene: 5. There are 15 residues in the CDR3. CDR3 in amino acids: CASTPGGTGANVLTF. The CDR3, as DNA: TGCGCCAGCACCCCAGGGGGAACTGGGGCCAACGTCCTGACTTTC. The full variable domain, rest sourced from reference TRBV5-1 and TRBJ2-6, is KAGVTQTPRYLIKTRGQQVTLSCSPISGHRSVSWYQQTPGQGLQFLFEYFSETQRNKGNFPGRFSGRQFSNSRSEMNVSTLELGDSALYLCASTPGGTGANVLTFGAGSRLTVL.

The chain combines TRBV20-1 with TRBJ2-5; D remains unclear. CDR1 and CDR2 from the germline V gene are DFQATT and SNEGSKA (reference sequence). The CDR3 has 10 amino acids. The germline V and J ends were trimmed by 1 base and 5 bases, with 2 bases remaining between them. Here the CDR3 reads CSARGETQYF. The DNA of the CDR3 is TGCAGTGCTAGAGGGGAGACCCAGTACTTC.

This clonotype was found a few times. The chain carries TRBV6-2 or TRBV6-3 and TRBJ2-3; 8 bases fit TRBD2. Germline trimming cut 6 bases from V and 1 base from J; bases unmatched to any gene: 18. This CDR3 spans 19 amino acids. Germline V gene data show CDR1 as MNHEY and CDR2 as SVGEGT. The CDR3 DNA sequence: TGTGCCAGCAGCCTCGGACTTGTGCGGGGGGCCCGCCGCACAGATACGCAGTATTTT. It is translated as CASSLGLVRGARRTDTQYF.

The chain couples TRBV28 to TRBJ1-3; D is ambiguous. Per germline, CDR1 MDHEN and CDR2 SYDVKM. V shed 5 bases and J shed 2 bases, with 13 bases lying between them. The CDR3 consists of 15 residues. CDR3 residues: CASSRPPGTGNTIYF. The CDR3 coding sequence is TGTGCCAGCAGTCGGCCTCCCGGGACTGGAAACACCATATATTTT.

By share of the sample, this clonotype is medium-sized (0.01 to 0.1%). V and J are TRBV5-1 and TRBJ2-1, with 8 bases lining up with TRBD1. This CDR3 region has 14 residues. The germline V gene encodes CDR1 SGHRS and CDR2 YFSETQ. The V and J ends lost 4 bases and 7 bases, in that order; junction bases with no gene match: 7. The CDR3 here is CASSRETGVNEQFF. CDR3 DNA: TGCGCCAGCAGCCGAGAGACAGGGGTTAATGAGCAGTTCTTC.

In this sample, this clonotype turned up a few times. This chain joins TRBV12-3 or TRBV12-4 and TRBJ2-7; D is unresolved. The V and J ends lost 6 bases and 8 bases respectively, with 11 bases between them. The length of the CDR3 is 11 residues. The CDR3: CASSDDKKQYF. DNA for the CDR3: TGTGCCAGCAGCGATGACAAGAAGCAGTACTTC.

The chain is built from TRBV20-1 and TRBJ2-7; 9 nucleotides line up with TRBD2. V lost 5 bases and J lost 6; bases outside the gene matches: 8. The CDR3 covers 13 residues. In germline, CDR1 is DFQATT, CDR2 SNEGSKA (reference sequence). The CDR3 sequence is CSARIAGVSEQYF. For the CDR3, the DNA is TGCAGTGCTCGGATAGCGGGAGTCTCCGAGCAGTACTTC.

V is TRBV5-1 and J is TRBJ2-1; 8 bases fit TRBD2. After removal of 3 bases from V and 4 bases from J, the junction contained 6 bases not matched to a gene. This CDR3 region has 15 residues. Germline values: CDR1 SGHRS, CDR2 YFSETQ. In DNA, the CDR3 is TGCGCCAGCAGCTACCAACTAGCGGATTACAATGAGCAGTTCTTC. This translates into CASSYQLADYNEQFF.

This clonotype was detected only a few times. This chain uses TRBV5-6 with TRBJ2-6, with 7 positions matching TRBD1. Trimming removed 4 bases from V and 2 bases from J; junction bases left unmatched: 15. Germline CDR1 reads SGHDT; CDR2 reads YYEEEE. The CDR3 totals 19 residues. CDR3 bases: TGTGCCAGCAGCACCGGACTGGGACAGCTCAAACCTGGGGCCAACGTCCTGACTTTC. Encoded protein: CASSTGLGQLKPGANVLTF.